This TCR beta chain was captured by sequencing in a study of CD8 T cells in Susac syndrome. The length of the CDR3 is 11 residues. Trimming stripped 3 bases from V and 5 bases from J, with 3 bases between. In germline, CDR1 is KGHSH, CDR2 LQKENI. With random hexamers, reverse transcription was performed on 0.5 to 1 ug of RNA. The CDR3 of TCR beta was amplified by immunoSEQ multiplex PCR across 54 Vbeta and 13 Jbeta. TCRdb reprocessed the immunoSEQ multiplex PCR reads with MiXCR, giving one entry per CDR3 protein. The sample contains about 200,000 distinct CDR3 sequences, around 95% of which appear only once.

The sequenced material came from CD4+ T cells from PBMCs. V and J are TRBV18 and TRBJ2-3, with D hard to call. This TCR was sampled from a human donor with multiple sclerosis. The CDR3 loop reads CASSPKDTQYF. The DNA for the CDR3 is TGTGCCAGCTCACCTAAAGATACGCAGTATTTT.